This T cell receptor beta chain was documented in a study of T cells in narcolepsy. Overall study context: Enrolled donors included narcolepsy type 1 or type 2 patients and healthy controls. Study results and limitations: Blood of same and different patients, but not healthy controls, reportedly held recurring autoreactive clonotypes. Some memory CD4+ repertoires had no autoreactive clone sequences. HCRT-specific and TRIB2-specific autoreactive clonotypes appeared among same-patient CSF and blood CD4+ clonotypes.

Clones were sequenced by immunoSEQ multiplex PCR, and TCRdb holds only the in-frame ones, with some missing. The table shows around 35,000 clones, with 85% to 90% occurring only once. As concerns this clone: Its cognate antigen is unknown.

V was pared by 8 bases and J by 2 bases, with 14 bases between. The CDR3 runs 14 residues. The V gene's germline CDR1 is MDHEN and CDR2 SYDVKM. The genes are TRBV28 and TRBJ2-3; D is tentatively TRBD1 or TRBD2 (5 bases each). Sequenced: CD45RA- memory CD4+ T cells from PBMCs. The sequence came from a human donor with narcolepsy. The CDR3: CASAPGGTTDTQYF. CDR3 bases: TGTGCCAGCGCACCTGGGGGTACCACAGATACGCAGTATTTT.